One sample yielded the 9 T cell receptor beta chains listed below, sequenced in a study of Ad26.COV2.S vaccination and SARS-CoV-2 variants. Generated by immunoSEQ multiplex PCR, the TCRdb table keeps only in-frame clones and is missing some. The sample shows about 350,000 clones, about nine tenths of them seen only once. The treatment was: some 19 received Ad26.COV2.S at low or high dose, single or two shots; 5 received placebo; per-sample allocation not given. Specimen acquisition occurred on day 63 following the initial vaccine or placebo injection. Sequenced material: peripheral blood, taken in a trial of Ad26.COV2.S vaccine versus placebo. These receptors were obtained from a person aged 18-65 years who received the Ad26.COV2.S COVID-19 vaccine or a placebo.

V and J are TRBV5-5 and TRBJ2-3, with unresolved D. CDR3 length: 14 residues. The germline V and J ends were trimmed by 2 bases and 0 bases, with 7 bases remaining between them. The germline V gene encodes CDR1 SGHKS and CDR2 YYEKEE (reference sequence). This chain's CDR3 is CASSFRQSTDTQYF. The CDR3 DNA follows: TGTGCCAGCAGCTTTAGACAAAGCACAGATACGCAGTATTTT. Full variable domain (remainder filled in from reference TRBV5-5 and TRBJ2-3): DAGVTQSPTHLIKTRGQQVTLRCSPISGHKSVSWYQQVLGQGPQFIFQYYEKEERGRGNFPDRFSARQFPNYSSELNVNALLLGDSALYLCASSFRQSTDTQYFGPGTRLTVL.

The chain uses TRBV16 and TRBJ1-1, with 7 bases lining up with TRBD1. After removal of 6 bases from V and 0 bases from J, the junction contained 10 bases not matched to a gene. Germline values: CDR1 KGHSY, CDR2 FQNENV. The CDR3 loop spans 16 amino acids. The CDR3 protein is CASRGEGANMNTEAFF. In nucleotides, the CDR3 is TGTGCCAGCAGGGGAGAGGGGGCAAACATGAACACTGAAGCTTTCTTT. Full variable domain (missing parts from reference TRBV16 and TRBJ1-1): GEEVAQTPKHLVRGEGQKAKLYCAPIKGHSYVFWYQQVLKNEFKFLISFQNENVFDETGMPKERFSAKCLPNSPCSLEIQATKLEDSAVYFCASRGEGANMNTEAFFGQGTRLTVV.

The CDR3 nucleotides are TGTGCCAGCAGCTTACCTAGTATCTATGAGCAGTTCTTC. Amino acid sequence: CASSLPSIYEQFF. J is TRBJ2-1 and V is TRBV7-9; D not certain. The CDR3 has 13 amino acids. V was pared by 2 bases and J by 8 bases, with 10 bases between. Germline lookup yields CDR1 SEHNR and CDR2 FQNEAQ (reference sequence).

This clone appeared a single time. V is TRBV27 and J is TRBJ2-2; D ambiguous. The CDR3 has 14 residues. V was shortened by 0 bases and J by 1 base, with 3 bases between the two germline ends. The germline V gene encodes CDR1 MNHEY and CDR2 SMNVEV (reference sequence). CDR3 nucleotides: TGTGCCAGCAGTTTATCTTGGAACACCGGGGAGCTGTTTTTT. This translates into CASSLSWNTGELFF.

The chain is built from TRBV18 and TRBJ2-5; 8 bases are a match to TRBD1. J was trimmed by 2 bases and V by 3 bases; bases with no gene match: 5. The CDR3 is 15 amino acids. Germline loops: CDR1 KGHSH, CDR2 LQKENI. The CDR3 sequence: CASSPLRQGQETQYF. As DNA, the CDR3 is TGTGCCAGCTCACCGTTGAGACAGGGGCAAGAGACCCAGTACTTC.

The rearrangement links TRBV6-5 to TRBJ2-7, with D maybe TRBD1 (6 bases). This CDR3 is built from 13 residues. In germline, CDR1 is MNHEY, CDR2 SVGAGI. The V and J ends lost 5 bases and 7 bases respectively, with 15 bases between them. CDR3 protein: CASSTGTVGEQYF. CDR3 nucleotide sequence: TGTGCCAGCAGTACAGGGACCGTCGGAGAGCAGTACTTC.

The CDR3 nucleotides read TGCGCCACCAAGACAGGGGGCGGTAGCACAGATACGCAGTATTTT. This encodes CATKTGGGSTDTQYF. The chain couples TRBV5-1 to TRBJ2-3; TRBD1 matches 10 bases. V lost 9 bases and J lost 0; bases outside the gene matches: 7. The germline CDR1 and CDR2 sequences are SGHRS and YFSETQ. This CDR3 has 15 residues.

CDR3 DNA: TGTGCCAGCAGCCCCGGGTTGGACTATGGCTACACCTTC. It yields the protein CASSPGLDYGYTF. This chain connects TRBV5-6 to TRBJ1-2; D is unresolved. The V end lost 4 bases, the J end lost 3 bases, and 10 bases lay between the germline ends. The CDR3 runs to 13 residues. The V gene's germline CDR1 is SGHDT and CDR2 YYEEEE.

The V gene is TRBV7-8, the J gene TRBJ1-6; 10 bases map to TRBD1. V shed 4 bases, J shed 0 bases, and the junction held 12 bases outside the gene matches. This CDR3 has 20 amino acids. Germline CDR1 is SGHVS and CDR2 is FQNEAQ. Here the CDR3 reads CASSSPKDRGSSSYNSPLHF. Here the CDR3 DNA reads TGTGCCAGCAGCTCTCCCAAGGACAGGGGGTCTAGCTCCTATAATTCACCCCTCCACTTT. The variable domain in full, completed from reference TRBV7-8 and TRBJ1-6, reads GAGVSQSPRYKVAKRGQDVALRCDPISGHVSLFWYQQALGQGPEFLTYFQNEAQLDKSGLPSDRFFAERPEGSVSTLKIQRTQQEDSAVYLCASSSPKDRGSSSYNSPLHFGNGTRLTVT.